Below, 30 T cell receptor beta chains from the same sample are listed, as sequenced in a study of cytomegalovirus exposure and HLA in healthy donors. The PCR made use of 60 Vbeta and 13 Jbeta primers. Assay used: immunoSEQ multiplex PCR; TCRdb lists only in-frame clones, some missing. The sample contains tens of thousands of clones, 72% of which appear only once. Sequenced material: PBMCs. The receptors shown here come from a man in his 60s in good health and CMV-seropositive.

V is TRBV7-2 and J is TRBJ2-7; 9 bases map to TRBD1. CDR1 is SGHTA, CDR2 FQGNSA, per germline. The CDR3 is 15 amino acids. After removal of 1 base from V and 4 bases from J, the junction contained 5 bases not matched to a gene. The DNA for the CDR3 is TGTGCCAGCAGCTTAGTGGGACAGGGAGGTTACGAGCAGTACTTC. Encoded protein: CASSLVGQGGYEQYF.

This chain links TRBV28 with TRBJ2-3; TRBD2 aligns across 7 bases. The CDR3 has 17 residues. Looked up from germline, CDR1 is MDHEN and CDR2 is SYDVKM. The V segment lost 6 bases and the J segment 3 bases; nucleotides outside the gene matches: 15. CDR3 DNA: TGTGCCAGCAGATCCCCCTACTGGCGGGAGAGAACAGATACGCAGTATTTT. Translating it yields CASRSPYWRERTDTQYF.

The V and J genes are TRBV2 and TRBJ1-5, with 9 bases that match TRBD1. Losses at the gene ends were 7 bases for V and 0 bases for J; bases not matched to a gene: 13. CDR1 and CDR2 (germline): SNHLY, FYNNEI. The CDR3 has 18 residues. The CDR3 DNA follows: TGTGCCAGCACCCGCGGGGGACAGGGCCTTTATAGCAATCAGCCCCAGCATTTT. It is translated as CASTRGGQGLYSNQPQHF.

The chain combines TRBV4-2 with TRBJ2-2; 11 nucleotides match TRBD2. Germline V lookup: CDR1 LGHNA, CDR2 YNFKEQ. Trimming took 0 bases from V and 3 from J; bases not matched to a gene: 6. This CDR3 has 18 residues. In DNA form, the CDR3 reads TGTGCCAGCAGCCAAGATCGGCTGACTAGCGGGGACACCGGGGAGCTGTTTTTT. It translates to CASSQDRLTSGDTGELFF.

The rearrangement links TRBV11-3 to TRBJ2-2; 8 bases map to TRBD2. Germline assignment: CDR1 SGHNT and CDR2 YENEEA. This CDR3 contains 15 residues. The ends lost 5 bases at V and 6 bases at J; junction bases unmatched: 8. The CDR3 coding sequence is TGTGCCAGCAGCCGCGGACTAGCCTTCGCCGGGGAGCTGTTTTTT. Amino acid sequence: CASSRGLAFAGELFF.

This clone was found once. V usage is TRBV27 and J usage is TRBJ2-7; 9 nucleotides align to TRBD1. V shed 6 bases and J 5 bases; nucleotides not matched to a gene: 11. Germline CDR1 reads MNHEY; CDR2 reads SMNVEV (reference sequence). The CDR3 has 15 amino acids. The CDR3 DNA sequence: TGTGCCAGCAGATCGTTACAGGACAGGGGACACGAGCAGTACTTC. Amino acids: CASRSLQDRGHEQYF.

The J gene is TRBJ2-1, the V gene TRBV6-1; maybe TRBD2 (5 bases). Germline V gives CDR1 MNHNS, CDR2 SASEGT. The CDR3 is made up of 13 amino acids. V dropped 2 bases and J dropped 9 bases, with 11 bases sitting between them. The CDR3 DNA follows: TGTGCCAGCAGTGAATTGGAGGCGGGTGAGCAGTTCTTC. Protein product: CASSELEAGEQFF.

This chain joins TRBV5-4 and TRBJ1-3; D unclear. This CDR3 contains 15 residues. Germline CDR1 reads SGHNT; CDR2 reads YYREEE (reference sequence). The ends were cut back, 3 bases at V and 0 bases at J, with 10 bases in the middle. The CDR3 loop is CASSSDSYSGNTIYF. The CDR3 DNA reads TGTGCCAGCAGCTCTGACTCCTACTCTGGAAACACCATATATTTT.

As concerns this clone: The junction does not match germline at one end; this may be a read error. The chain uses TRBV7-9 and TRBJ1-1; TRBD1 matches 7 bases. This CDR3 has 14 amino acids. CDR1 SEHNR and CDR2 FQNEAQ come from the germline V gene (reference sequence). The CDR3 here is CSSSLGGQRGEAFF. The CDR3 DNA reads TGTTCCAGCAGCTTAGGGGGCCAGCGGGGAGAAGCTTTCTTT.

This clone appeared a few times. The V call is TRBV7-2, the J call TRBJ2-5, with a possible D match to TRBD2 (6 bases). Trimming removed 5 bases at V and 5 bases at J, with 18 bases between. Germline V gene data show CDR1 as SGHTA and CDR2 as FQGNSA. This CDR3 contains 15 residues. The CDR3 nucleotides read TGTGCCAGCAGCCCTTTTGGAGGGGTCCTCGAGACCCAGTACTTC. Its translation: CASSPFGGVLETQYF.

The chain joins TRBV6-5 to TRBJ1-1; D gene ambiguous. The CDR3 runs to 12 residues. V shed 7 bases and J shed 8 bases, with 14 bases lying between them. Germline V CDR1 and CDR2: MNHEY, SVGAGI. DNA for the CDR3: TGTGCCAGCATTAGCGTGGCCCAGGAAGCTTTCTTT. The encoded protein is CASISVAQEAFF.

CDR3 DNA: TGCGCCAGCAGCCCGGACAGGGGTAATGAAAAACTGTTTTTT. Its translation: CASSPDRGNEKLFF. This chain uses TRBV5-1 with TRBJ1-4; 9 bases agree with TRBD1. The trim removed 4 bases at V and 4 bases at J, leaving 2 bases unmatched. The CDR3 has 14 amino acids. Looked up from germline, CDR1 is SGHRS and CDR2 is YFSETQ.

V and J are TRBV25-1 and TRBJ2-3; tentatively, D is TRBD1 (8 bases). V lost 5 bases and J lost 6, with 15 bases in between. The CDR3 extends over 14 amino acids. Germline V gene lookup returns CDR1 MGHDK and CDR2 SYGVNS. The CDR3 DNA follows: TGTGCCAGCAGTCAAACAGGGGGGGTCGATACGCAGTATTTT. The encoded protein is CASSQTGGVDTQYF.

The sample holds a few counts of this clone. The genes are TRBV7-9 and TRBJ2-1; possible D gene TRBD1, 5 bases. V lost 0 bases to trimming and J lost 4 bases, with 10 bases between them. The germline V gene has CDR1 SEHNR and CDR2 FQNEAQ (reference sequence). This CDR3 has 15 residues. As DNA, the CDR3 is TGTGCCAGCAGCTTAGCGAGACAGCTATACAATGAGCAGTTCTTC. Protein: CASSLARQLYNEQFF.

This sequence joins TRBV5-1 and TRBJ2-5; 8 positions agree with TRBD1. The CDR3 sequence is 15 residues long. The germline gives CDR1 SGHRS, CDR2 YFSETQ. Losses at the gene ends were 4 bases for V and 4 bases for J; bases not matched to a gene: 9. The CDR3 sequence: CASSTRAGGRETQYF. The CDR3 DNA sequence: TGCGCCAGCAGCACCCGGGCAGGGGGCAGAGAGACCCAGTACTTC.

This rearrangement joins TRBV6-1 to TRBJ1-2; D gene ambiguous. There are 10 residues in the CDR3. Germline V CDR1 and CDR2: MNHNS, SASEGT. With 8 bases removed from V and 3 bases from J, the gap between germline ends came to 4 bases. CDR3 nucleotide sequence: TGTGCCAGCCATTACTATGGCTACACCTTC. Translated, it gives CASHYYGYTF.

The chain uses TRBV5-1 and TRBJ2-3; D is possibly TRBD2 (6 bases). V lost 5 bases to trimming and J lost 2 bases, with 12 bases between them. The CDR3 has 14 amino acids. Germline lookup yields CDR1 SGHRS and CDR2 YFSETQ. CDR3 loop: CASRFGTATDTQYF. Written as DNA, the CDR3 is TGCGCCAGCAGATTTGGGACTGCCACAGATACGCAGTATTTT.

The chain couples TRBV27 to TRBJ2-1, with D possibly being TRBD1 (6 bases). V was pared by 4 bases and J by 7 bases, with 14 bases between. This CDR3 is 14 amino acids long. The V gene's germline CDR1 is MNHEY and CDR2 SMNVEV (reference sequence). The CDR3 loop reads CASSSSTGENEQFF. The CDR3 region has the DNA TGTGCCAGCAGTTCCTCGACAGGCGAAAATGAGCAGTTCTTC.

The gene calls are TRBV7-8 and TRBJ2-7; the D gene is possibly TRBD1 (5 bases). The germline CDR1 and CDR2 sequences are SGHVS and FQNEAQ. The V gene lost 5 bases and the J gene lost 0 bases, with 14 bases spanning the gap. This CDR3 spans 15 amino acids. The DNA of the CDR3 is TGTGCCAGCAGCCTCCCGGACACGAGCTCCTACGAGCAGTACTTC. Amino acids: CASSLPDTSSYEQYF.

The chain is built from TRBV28 and TRBJ1-1; D gene unclear. Germline values: CDR1 MDHEN, CDR2 SYDVKM. Trimming removed 7 bases at V and 0 bases at J, with 12 bases between. This CDR3 is built from 14 residues. CDR3 protein: CASIWGGMNTEAFF. CDR3 bases: TGTGCCAGCATCTGGGGAGGAATGAACACTGAAGCTTTCTTT.

This CDR3 is CASSMLSGASYNEQFF. CDR3 in DNA: TGTGCCAGTAGTATGCTTAGCGGGGCCTCCTACAATGAGCAGTTCTTC. The chain uses TRBV19 and TRBJ2-1; 8 nucleotides align to TRBD2. Germline V gene data show CDR1 as LNHDA and CDR2 as SQIVND (reference sequence). The CDR3 totals 16 residues. J gave up 0 bases and V 3 bases, and 4 bases lay outside the gene matches.

The chain is built from TRBV21-1 and TRBJ2-2; the table's D call TRBD2 went unverified against the DNA. TRBV21-1 is flagged as a pseudogene. The CDR3 has 15 amino acids. CDR3 DNA: TGTGCCAGCAGCAGGAGAGGTGTCGACACCGGGGAGCTGTTTTTT. This translates into CASSRRGVDTGELFF.

This chain uses TRBV10-3 with TRBJ2-1, with D perhaps matching TRBD2 (6 bases). The CDR3 has 14 residues. With 3 bases removed from V and 7 bases from J, the gap between germline ends came to 13 bases. Germline values: CDR1 ENHRY, CDR2 SYGVKD. The CDR3 sequence is CAISDLAPRNEQFF. The CDR3 DNA reads TGTGCCATCAGTGACCTAGCGCCTAGGAATGAGCAGTTCTTC.

V and J are TRBV6-1 and TRBJ1-5, with D tentatively TRBD1 (6 bases). This CDR3 region has 15 residues. The germline V gene has CDR1 MNHNS and CDR2 SASEGT. The V end lost 2 bases, the J end lost 9 bases, and 17 bases lay between the germline ends. Written as DNA, the CDR3 is TGTGCCAGCAGTGAACTCGGACAGACCTTTTGGCCCCAGCATTTT. This translates into CASSELGQTFWPQHF.

The chain couples TRBV5-1 to TRBJ2-3; D remains ambiguous. Trimming shortened V by 4 bases and J by 1 base, and 10 bases separated the two germline ends. This CDR3 region has 14 residues. The germline gives CDR1 SGHRS, CDR2 YFSETQ. This chain's CDR3 is CASSDPAGTDTQYF. The CDR3 coding sequence is TGCGCCAGCAGCGACCCGGCGGGCACAGATACGCAGTATTTT. Together with reference TRBV5-1 and TRBJ2-3, the CDR3 gives the full variable domain: KAGVTQTPRYLIKTRGQQVTLSCSPISGHRSVSWYQQTPGQGLQFLFEYFSETQRNKGNFPGRFSGRQFSNSRSEMNVSTLELGDSALYLCASSDPAGTDTQYFGPGTRLTVL.

The sample holds a few counts of this clone. The chain combines TRBV11-2 with TRBJ2-1; 8 nucleotides match TRBD2. V lost 5 bases and J lost 0; bases outside the gene matches: 6. The CDR3 length is 16 residues. CDR1 and CDR2 (germline): SGHAT, FQNNGV. The CDR3 DNA reads as TGTGCCAGCAGCAGGTTAGCGGGGAGCTCCTACAATGAGCAGTTCTTC. Residues: CASSRLAGSSYNEQFF.

V and J are TRBV10-1 and TRBJ2-7; TRBD1 matches 8 bases. CDR1 is WNHNN, CDR2 SYGVQD, per germline (reference sequence). With 2 bases clipped from V and 3 bases from J, the junction kept 6 bases outside the gene matches. CDR3 length: 15 amino acids. The DNA of the CDR3 is TGCGCCAGCAGTGAGCGGACAGGGCCCAGCTACGAGCAGTACTTC. It encodes CASSERTGPSYEQYF.

The J gene is TRBJ2-2, the V gene TRBV5-4; weak D call: TRBD2 (6 bases). This CDR3 has 13 residues. Trimming took off 5 bases at V and 4 bases at J, with 9 bases between the two ends. The germline V gene encodes CDR1 SGHNT and CDR2 YYREEE (reference sequence). The CDR3 reads CASRGGGTGELFF. The DNA of the CDR3 is TGTGCCAGCAGGGGGGGAGGCACCGGGGAGCTGTTTTTT.

The chain has TRBV19 and TRBJ1-5; the match to TRBD1 covers 11 bases. Trimming removed 0 bases from V and 5 bases from J; junction bases left unmatched: 6. There are 17 residues in the CDR3. CDR1 is LNHDA and CDR2 is SQIVND in the germline V gene (reference sequence). CDR3 nucleotide sequence: TGTGCCAGTAGTATAGAACGGGACAGGGGGTATGATCAGCCCCAGCATTTT. Amino acids: CASSIERDRGYDQPQHF.

The V call is TRBV12-5, the J call TRBJ2-1; D is possibly TRBD2 (5 bases). The V and J ends lost 5 bases and 8 bases respectively, with 7 bases between them. This CDR3 is 11 amino acids long. Looked up from germline, CDR1 is LGHNT and CDR2 is FRNRAP. In nucleotides, the CDR3 is TGTGCTAGTGGTCTGAGGGATGAGCAGTTCTTC. Translated, it gives CASGLRDEQFF.